Listed here is a single T cell receptor beta chain. Mouse germline and gene names are used. Using immunoSEQ multiplex PCR, the repertoire was profiled, and TCRdb retains in-frame clones only, with some absent. The data contain about 4,500 clones, over 40% of them singletons. Time point reported: mouse harvest day 14 after allogeneic transplant. Mouse grafts combined 10^7 T-cell-depleted bone marrow cells with 10^6 splenic CD5+ T cells. This sample stems from a study of tissue T cells after allogeneic stem cell transplantation. This clonotype originated in a female BALB/c mouse given C57BL/6 T cells with graft-versus-host disease after an allogeneic hematopoietic cell transplant. The sample was gut tissue.

CDR3 loop: CASGRDYAEQFF. The CDR3 bases that were read are TGTGCCAGCGGTCGGGACTATGCTGAGCAGTTC. This chain joins TRBV5 and TRBJ2-1; no definite D call. The CDR3 is cut off 1 residue early in the read; its end comes from the germline J gene. With 8 bases removed from V and 2 bases from J, the gap between germline ends came to 7 bases. This CDR3 contains 12 residues. Germline CDR1 reads LGHNA; CDR2 reads YNLKQL (reference sequence).